Below, 17 T cell receptor beta chains from the same sample are listed, as sequenced in a study of Ad26.COV2.S vaccination and SARS-CoV-2 variants. Sequenced by immunoSEQ multiplex PCR; TCRdb stores in-frame clones only, minus some. The sample has about 350,000 clones, 80% to 90% seen once. This sample's treatment: over 15 received Ad26.COV2.S at low or high dose, single or two shots; roughly five received placebo; per-sample allocation not given. Following the first vaccine or placebo injection, samples were taken on day 63. The material sequenced was peripheral blood, taken in a trial of Ad26.COV2.S vaccine versus placebo. These receptors came from a person aged 18-60 years who received the Ad26.COV2.S COVID-19 vaccine or a placebo.

This chain links TRBV5-4 with TRBJ2-6, with TRBD2 identical over 7 bases. The trim removed 3 bases at V and 0 bases at J, leaving 3 bases unmatched. In germline, CDR1 is SGHNT, CDR2 YYREEE (reference sequence). The CDR3 totals 16 residues. DNA for the CDR3: TGTGCCAGCAGCTGGGGGGGGAGCTCTGGGGCCAACGTCCTGACTTTC. Translation gives CASSWGGSSGANVLTF.

The chain recombines TRBV4-3 with TRBJ2-6; either TRBD1 or TRBD2 may supply D (5 bases each). Germline V gene data show CDR1 as LGHNA and CDR2 as YSLEER. The length of the CDR3 is 18 residues. The V and J ends lost 0 bases and 0 bases respectively, with 12 bases between them. The CDR3 is CASSQDQAGSSGANVLTF. In DNA, the CDR3 is TGCGCCAGCAGCCAAGATCAGGCAGGGAGCTCTGGGGCCAACGTCCTGACTTTC.

V usage is TRBV12-5 and J usage is TRBJ1-1, with D unclear. The CDR3 length is 12 residues. The ends were cut back, 3 bases at V and 7 bases at J, with 9 bases in the middle. Germline values: CDR1 LGHNT, CDR2 FRNRAP. CDR3 DNA: TGTGCTAGTGGTTTAACGGACGTTGAAGCTTTCTTT. Translating gives CASGLTDVEAFF.

This sequence joins TRBV11-2 and TRBJ1-1, with D maybe TRBD1 (5 bases). Per the germline V gene, CDR1 is SGHAT and CDR2 is FQNNGV. Trimming took 6 bases from V and 4 from J, leaving 15 bases between them. The CDR3 consists of 14 residues. Here the CDR3 reads CASRPATGGTEAFF. For the CDR3, the DNA is TGTGCCAGCAGACCTGCTACGGGGGGCACTGAAGCTTTCTTT.

The V call is TRBV2, the J call TRBJ2-7, with D perhaps TRBD2 (5 bases). V lost 6 bases and J 3 bases, leaving 18 bases between the germline ends. CDR1 and CDR2 (germline): SNHLY, FYNNEI. CDR3 length equals 15 residues. In nucleotides, the CDR3 is TGTGCCAGCAGACTGGCAGGAGGCAGTGTCTACGAGCAGTACTTC. Encoded protein: CASRLAGGSVYEQYF.

CDR3 sequence (DNA): TGCAGCGTTGAAGACCCCGTTCCTAACTATGGCTACACCTTC. Translation gives CSVEDPVPNYGYTF. The rearrangement links TRBV29-1 to TRBJ1-2; D gene uncertain. Trimming cost V 0 bases and J 0 bases, with 8 bases left between them. Germline CDR1 SQVTM, CDR2 ANQGSEA. The CDR3 contains 14 residues.

The J gene is TRBJ2-7, the V gene TRBV5-6, with no clear D. Germline V gene sequence: CDR1 SGHDT, CDR2 YYEEEE. This CDR3 contains 12 residues. Trimming cost V 3 bases and J 4 bases, with 8 bases left between them. The CDR3 coding sequence is TGTGCCAGCAGCTCGGCCTCGTACGAGCAGTACTTC. Amino acids: CASSSASYEQYF.

This clone was seen more than once but under ten times. This chain joins TRBV3-1 (or the pseudogene TRBV3-2) and TRBJ2-6; 7 bases are shared with TRBD2. CDR1 is LGHDT and CDR2 is YNNKEL in the germline V gene (reference sequence). The CDR3 loop spans 17 amino acids. The V segment lost 4 bases and the J segment 0 bases; nucleotides outside the gene matches: 6. DNA of the CDR3: TGTGCCAGCAGCCCGACTAGCTCCCACTCTGGGGCCAACGTCCTGACTTTC. Translating gives CASSPTSSHSGANVLTF.

This chain uses TRBV5-5 with TRBJ1-5; tentatively, D is TRBD1 (6 bases). The CDR3 has 14 residues. V was trimmed by 4 bases and J by 9 bases, leaving 17 bases between them. CDR1 and CDR2 from the germline V gene are SGHKS and YYEKEE (reference sequence). CDR3 in DNA: TGTGCCAGCAGCCCTGACAGGAGACAAGGGCCCCAGCATTTT. Protein sequence: CASSPDRRQGPQHF.

The V call is TRBV24-1, the J call TRBJ2-1, with D possibly TRBD1 on 6 matching bases. The CDR3 covers 13 residues. The germline CDR1 and CDR2 sequences are KGHDR and SFDVKD. V lost 9 bases, J lost 7 bases, and 15 bases lay in between. The CDR3 region has the DNA TGTGCCACCGGCAAACAGGGAGTGAATGAGCAGTTCTTC. Its translation: CATGKQGVNEQFF.

This sequence joins TRBV15 and TRBJ1-1; maybe TRBD1 (5 bases). This CDR3 spans 12 amino acids. V lost 5 bases and J 3 bases, leaving 7 bases between the germline ends. Germline CDR1 and CDR2: LNHNV and YYDKDF (reference sequence). CDR3 residues: CATSRGDTEAFF. The CDR3 nucleotides are TGTGCCACCAGCCGGGGGGACACTGAAGCTTTCTTT. Using reference TRBV15 and TRBJ1-1 for the parts outside the CDR3, the full variable domain is DAMVIQNPRYQVTQFGKPVTLSCSQTLNHNVMYWYQQKSSQAPKLLFHYYDKDFNNEADTPDNFQSRRPNTSFCFLDIRSPGLGDTAMYLCATSRGDTEAFFGQGTRLTVV.

The chain combines TRBV28 with TRBJ1-1, with D possibly TRBD1 on 5 matching bases. V was trimmed by 2 bases and J by 7 bases, leaving 14 bases between them. The germline CDR1 and CDR2 sequences are MDHEN and SYDVKM. The CDR3 is made up of 14 amino acids. The CDR3 sequence: CASSLTGIALEAFF. DNA for the CDR3: TGTGCCAGCAGTTTAACAGGAATCGCTCTTGAAGCTTTCTTT.

The chain recombines TRBV27 with TRBJ1-3; D unresolved. V lost 5 bases to trimming and J lost 6 bases, with 11 bases between them. The CDR3 length is 13 residues. Looked up from germline, CDR1 is MNHEY and CDR2 is SMNVEV (reference sequence). The CDR3 coding sequence is TGTGCCAGCAGTGGACTCCCGATAAACACCATATATTTT. This sequence encodes CASSGLPINTIYF.

This chain links TRBV23-1 with TRBJ2-3, with TRBD2 matching 10 bases. TRBV23-1 carries the ORF label, with uncertain function. The CDR3 has 23 residues. Unmatched junction bases numbered 23, after V lost 2 bases and J lost 0 bases. The CDR3 DNA reads as TGCGCCAGCAGTCAACCGAGAGGGCCACTCAGGCTAGCGGGAGAAAGGAGCACAGATACGCAGTATTTT. The encoded protein is CASSQPRGPLRLAGERSTDTQYF.

This rearrangement joins TRBV7-2 to TRBJ2-3; 9 positions agree with TRBD2. This CDR3 comprises 15 residues. Per the germline V gene, CDR1 is SGHTA and CDR2 is FQGNSA. With V trimmed by 3 bases and J by 6 bases, 7 bases remained unmatched. CDR3 coding DNA: TGTGCCAGCAGCTTTGTTGCGGGGGGGTGGGATACGCAGTATTTT. Its translation: CASSFVAGGWDTQYF.

A word on this clone: Within the sample, other DNA sequences also encode this same CDR3. The rearrangement uses TRBV28 and TRBJ2-7; D might be TRBD2 (6 bases). The ends were cut back, 3 bases at V and 4 bases at J, with 7 bases in the middle. Germline loops: CDR1 MDHEN, CDR2 SYDVKM. The CDR3 is 12 residues long. As DNA, the CDR3 is TGTGCCAGCAGTTTCGGGAGTTACGAGCAGTACTTC. Encoded protein: CASSFGSYEQYF.

This clone has only a few counts. The rearrangement uses TRBV4-1 and TRBJ2-7; 11 nucleotides align to TRBD1. CDR3 length: 13 residues. Germline V gives CDR1 MGHRA, CDR2 YSYEKL. V was pared by 4 bases and J by 5 bases, with 1 base of the junction left unmatched. The CDR3, as DNA: TGCGCCAGCAGCCGGGACAGGGGGAACGAGCAGTACTTC. Translated: CASSRDRGNEQYF.